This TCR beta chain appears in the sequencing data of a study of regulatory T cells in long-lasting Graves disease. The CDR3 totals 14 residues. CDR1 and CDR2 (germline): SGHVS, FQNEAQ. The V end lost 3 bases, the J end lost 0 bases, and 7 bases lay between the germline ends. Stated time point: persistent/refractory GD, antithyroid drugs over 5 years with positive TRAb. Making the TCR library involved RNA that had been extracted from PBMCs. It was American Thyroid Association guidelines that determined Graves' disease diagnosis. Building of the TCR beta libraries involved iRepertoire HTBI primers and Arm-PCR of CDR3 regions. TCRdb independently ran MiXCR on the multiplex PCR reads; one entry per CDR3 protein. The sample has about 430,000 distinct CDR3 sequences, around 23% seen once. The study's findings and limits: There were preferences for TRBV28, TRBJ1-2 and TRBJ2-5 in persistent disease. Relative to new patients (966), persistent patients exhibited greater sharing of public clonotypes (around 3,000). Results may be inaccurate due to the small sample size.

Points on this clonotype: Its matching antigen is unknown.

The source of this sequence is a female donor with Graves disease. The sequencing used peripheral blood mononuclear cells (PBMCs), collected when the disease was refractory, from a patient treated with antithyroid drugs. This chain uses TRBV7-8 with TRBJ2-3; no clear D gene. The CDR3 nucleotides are TGTGCCAGCAGCTTGGTTCAAAGCACAGATACGCAGTATTTT. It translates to CASSLVQSTDTQYF.